The T cell receptor beta chain under discussion was sequenced for a study of T cell repertoires in cytomegalovirus infection. Background on the study: Carrying CMV and the relevant HLA type showed in public TCR beta signatures. Study-wide results and limits: Summed frequency of shared TCR beta families picked out CMV carriers who also had the relevant HLA. HLA-C-restricted, CMV-specific TCR beta clonotypes were dominant ex vivo.

From germline, CDR1 is MNHEY and CDR2 SVGEGT. This CDR3 contains 13 residues. V shed 2 bases and J shed 5 bases, with 9 bases lying between them. TCRdb re-called the reads through MiXCR, storing one row per CDR3 protein. The table shows roughly 640,000 distinct CDR3 sequences, with 20% to 25% occurring only once. This clonotype has only a few counts. Its antigen is not known. The source of this sequence is a human donor in good health (CMV status not recorded). Some clones in this sample may be carry-over from other donors' samples. What was sequenced was CD8+ T cells from PBMCs. The V gene is TRBV6-2 or TRBV6-3, the J gene TRBJ1-1; no clear D gene. DNA of the CDR3: TGTGCCAGCAGTTACACGATGAGGACTGAAGCTTTCTTT. Translated: CASSYTMRTEAFF.